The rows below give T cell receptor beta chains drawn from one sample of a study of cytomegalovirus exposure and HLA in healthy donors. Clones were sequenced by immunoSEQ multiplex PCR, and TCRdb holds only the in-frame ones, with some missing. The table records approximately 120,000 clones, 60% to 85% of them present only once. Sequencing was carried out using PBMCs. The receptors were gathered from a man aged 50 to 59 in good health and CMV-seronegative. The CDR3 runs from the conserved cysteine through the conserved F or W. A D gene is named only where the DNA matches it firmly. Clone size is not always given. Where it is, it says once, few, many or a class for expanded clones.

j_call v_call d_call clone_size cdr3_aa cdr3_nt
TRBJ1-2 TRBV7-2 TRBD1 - CASSGQGAGYTF TGTGCCAGCAGCGGACAGGGGGCTGGCTACACCTTC
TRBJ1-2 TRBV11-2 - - CASSSRGEAGTNYGYTF TGTGCCAGCAGCTCCCGAGGGGAGGCAGGTACTAACTATGGCTACACCTTC
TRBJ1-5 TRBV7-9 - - CSSSFRGQPQHF TGTTCCAGCAGCTTTCGGGGGCAGCCCCAGCATTTT
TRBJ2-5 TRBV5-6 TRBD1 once CASSLPGQGDLLYQETQYF TGTGCCAGCAGCCTACCGGGACAGGGGGACCTCTTGTACCAAGAGACCCAGTACTTC
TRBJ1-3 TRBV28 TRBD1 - CASSRGIWSNTIYF TGTGCCAGCAGCAGGGGGATCTGGAGTAACACCATATATTTT
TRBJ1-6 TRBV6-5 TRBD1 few CASGQGNSPLHF TGTGCCAGCGGACAGGGGAATTCACCCCTCCACTTT
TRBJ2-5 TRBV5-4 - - CASSSDPVLRGIETQYF TGTGCCAGCAGCTCAGATCCGGTCCTCCGGGGGATAGAGACCCAGTACTTC
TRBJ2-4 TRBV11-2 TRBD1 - CASSHNRGLNIQYF TGTGCCAGCAGCCATAACAGGGGGCTAAACATTCAGTACTTC
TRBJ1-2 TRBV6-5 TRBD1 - CASSSYGTGEGYGYTF TGTGCCAGCAGTTCATACGGGACAGGGGAAGGCTATGGCTACACCTTC
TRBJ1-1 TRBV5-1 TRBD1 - CASSIGQGLVFFF TGCGCCAGCAGCATCGGACAGGGCCTCGTGTTTTTCTTT
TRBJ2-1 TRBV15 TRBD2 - CAASRFPGAGGGNEQFF TGTGCCGCCAGCAGATTCCCCGGGGCGGGGGGAGGCAATGAGCAGTTCTTC
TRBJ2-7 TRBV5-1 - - CASSSVGGQNEQYF TGCGCCAGCAGCTCCGTCGGGGGGCAAAACGAGCAGTACTTC
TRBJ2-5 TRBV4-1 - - CASSQTGPLAKTQYF TGCGCCAGCAGCCAAACCGGGCCCCTAGCAAAGACCCAGTACTTC
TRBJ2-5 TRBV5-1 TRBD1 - CASSWAPGQGNGETQYF TGCGCCAGCAGCTGGGCCCCGGGACAGGGCAATGGAGAGACCCAGTACTTC
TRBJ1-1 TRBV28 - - CASIGVLKNTEAFF TGTGCCAGCATCGGGGTGTTGAAGAACACTGAAGCTTTCTTT
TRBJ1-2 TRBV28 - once CASSFRFRRGDGYTF TGTGCCAGCAGTTTCCGTTTTCGGCGGGGAGATGGCTACACCTTC
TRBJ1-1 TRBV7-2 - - CASSFIQYRNTEAFF TGTGCCAGCAGCTTCATCCAGTACAGGAACACTGAAGCTTTCTTT
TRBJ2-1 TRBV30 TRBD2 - CAWSGGGYNEQFF TGTGCCTGGAGTGGCGGGGGGTACAATGAGCAGTTCTTC
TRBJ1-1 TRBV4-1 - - CASSQETDSRTEAFF TGCGCCAGCAGCCAGGAGACAGACTCTCGGACTGAAGCTTTCTTT
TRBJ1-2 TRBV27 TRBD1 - CASSSTGWGYTF TGTGCCAGCAGTTCGACAGGGTGGGGCTACACCTTC
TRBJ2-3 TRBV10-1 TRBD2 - CARWGVAGGPIADTQYF TGCGCCAGGTGGGGAGTAGCGGGGGGGCCTATAGCAGATACGCAGTATTTT
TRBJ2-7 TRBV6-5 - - CASRPPGLYEQYF TGTGCCAGCAGACCCCCAGGACTTTACGAGCAGTACTTC
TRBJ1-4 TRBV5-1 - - CASSLGSDTAVEKLFF TGCGCCAGCAGCTTGGGGTCGGACACTGCGGTTGAAAAACTGTTTTTT
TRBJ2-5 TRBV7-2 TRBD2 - CASRERGGSETQYF TGTGCCAGCAGGGAGCGGGGGGGGTCAGAGACCCAGTACTTC
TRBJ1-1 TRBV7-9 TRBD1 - CASSNTGGLLEAFF TGTGCCAGCAGCAATACAGGGGGCCTTTTGGAAGCTTTCTTT
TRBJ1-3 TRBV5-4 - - CASSQYSGNTIYF TGTGCCAGCAGCCAGTACTCTGGAAACACCATATATTTT
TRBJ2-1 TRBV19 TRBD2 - CASSSLAGHNEQFF TGTGCCAGTAGTAGCTTAGCGGGGCACAATGAGCAGTTCTTC
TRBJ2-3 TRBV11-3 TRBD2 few CASSPRTSGGPTTDTQYF TGTGCCAGCAGCCCCAGGACTAGCGGGGGCCCTACGACAGATACGCAGTATTTT
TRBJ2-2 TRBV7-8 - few CASSLAHSKGELFF TGTGCCAGCAGCTTAGCCCACAGTAAGGGGGAGCTGTTTTTT
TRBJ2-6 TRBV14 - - CASSLAGYSGANVLTF TGTGCCAGCAGCCTCGCAGGGTACTCAGGGGCCAACGTCCTGACTTTC
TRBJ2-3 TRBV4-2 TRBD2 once CASSSLLAAEGDTQYF TGTGCCAGCAGCTCCTTACTAGCGGCCGAGGGGGATACGCAGTATTTT
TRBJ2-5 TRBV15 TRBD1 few CATSPGTVNGAQYF TGTGCCACGAGTCCCGGGACAGTAAACGGGGCCCAGTACTTC
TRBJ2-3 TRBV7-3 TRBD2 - CASSPGLAGDTQYF TGTGCCAGCAGCCCGGGACTAGCGGGGGATACGCAGTATTTT
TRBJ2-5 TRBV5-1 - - CASSLLQDQETQYF TGCGCCAGCAGCTTGCTGCAGGACCAAGAGACCCAGTACTTC
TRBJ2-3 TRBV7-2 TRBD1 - CASSPDRASTDTQYF TGTGCCAGCAGCCCGGACAGGGCTAGCACAGATACGCAGTATTTT
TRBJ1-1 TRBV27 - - CASSLGQYTEAFF TGTGCCAGCAGCCTTGGACAGTACACTGAAGCTTTCTTT
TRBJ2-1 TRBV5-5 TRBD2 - CASSHPGLGWGNEQFF TGTGCCAGCAGCCACCCAGGACTAGGATGGGGCAATGAGCAGTTCTTC
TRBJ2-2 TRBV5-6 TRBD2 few CATGVQRGTGELFF TGTGCCACCGGGGTACAGCGGGGCACCGGGGAGCTGTTTTTT
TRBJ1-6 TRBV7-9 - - CSSSLVANSPLHF TGTTCCAGCAGCTTAGTGGCCAATTCACCCCTCCACTTT
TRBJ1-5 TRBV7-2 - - CASSRGEAWQPQHF TGTGCCAGCAGCCGGGGGGAGGCCTGGCAGCCCCAGCATTTT
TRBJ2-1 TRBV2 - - CASTDWNEQFF TGTGCCAGCACCGACTGGAATGAGCAGTTCTTC
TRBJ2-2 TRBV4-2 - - CASSQGLGTNTGELFF TGTGCCAGCAGCCAAGGGCTAGGAACGAACACCGGGGAGCTGTTTTTT
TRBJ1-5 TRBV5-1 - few CASSLDGGNSNQPQHF TGCGCCAGCAGCTTGGACGGAGGGAACTCCAATCAGCCCCAGCATTTT
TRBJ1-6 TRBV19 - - CASTLRGDSYNSPLHF TGTGCCAGTACCCTCCGGGGGGACTCCTATAATTCACCCCTCCACTTT
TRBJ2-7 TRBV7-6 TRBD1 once CASSSDRGLIYEQYF TGTGCCAGCAGCTCCGACAGGGGGTTAATATACGAGCAGTACTTC
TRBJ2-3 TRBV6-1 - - CASSPVAWTDTQYF TGTGCCAGCAGTCCAGTGGCTTGGACAGATACGCAGTATTTT
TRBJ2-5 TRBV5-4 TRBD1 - CASSSEGQQETQYF TGTGCCAGCAGCTCAGAGGGACAGCAAGAGACCCAGTACTTC
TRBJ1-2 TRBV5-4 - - CASSPGGLHYGYTF TGTGCCAGCAGCCCGGGAGGACTCCACTATGGCTACACCTTC
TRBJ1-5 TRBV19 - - CASSPERGLKPQHF TGTGCCAGTAGCCCCGAACGGGGGTTAAAGCCCCAGCATTTT
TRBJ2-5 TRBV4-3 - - CASSQDSGVGETQYF TGCGCCAGCAGCCAAGATTCGGGGGTAGGGGAGACCCAGTACTTC
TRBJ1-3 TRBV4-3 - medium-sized CASSQAVQGSSSGNTIYF TGCGCCAGCAGCCAAGCGGTACAGGGCTCGAGCTCTGGAAACACCATATATTTT
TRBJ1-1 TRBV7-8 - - CASRRQELNTGAFF TGTGCCAGCAGACGACAGGAACTTAACACTGGAGCTTTCTTT
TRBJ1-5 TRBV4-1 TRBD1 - CASSQVWASDRADQPQHF TGCGCCAGCAGCCAAGTTTGGGCCTCGGACAGGGCGGATCAGCCCCAGCATTTT
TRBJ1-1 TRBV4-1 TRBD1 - CASRVTGVLNTEAFF TGCGCCAGCCGGGTGACAGGGGTCTTGAACACTGAAGCTTTCTTT
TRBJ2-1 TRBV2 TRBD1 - CASTGDRPQFF TGTGCCAGCACAGGGGACAGGCCGCAGTTCTTC
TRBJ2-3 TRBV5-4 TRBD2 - CASSLEIAGSTDTQYF TGTGCCAGCAGCTTGGAGATAGCGGGGAGCACAGATACGCAGTATTTT
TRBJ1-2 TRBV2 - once CASSYGQSYGYTF TGTGCCAGCAGTTATGGACAGTCCTATGGCTACACCTTC